The rows below give T cell receptor beta chains drawn from one sample of a study of T cell changes during pregnancy in multiple sclerosis. Data came from immunoSEQ multiplex PCR; TCRdb stores just in-frame clones and leaves some out. The sample holds about 42,000 clones, less than 90% seen once. This sample comprised CD4+ T cells from peripheral blood mononuclear cells, obtained before pregnancy. The origin of the receptors is a female donor with multiple sclerosis, enrolled in a pregnancy study. CDR3s include the opening cysteine and the closing phenylalanine or tryptophan. The D gene is left open where the match is weak. The size entry is marked missing in some rows and otherwise reads once, few, many or a size class.

TGTGCCTGGAGTAGGGACAGAATGAACACTGAAGCTTTCTTT,CAWSRDRMNTEAFF,TRBJ1-1,.,TRBD1,TRBV30
TGTGCCAGCAGCCAGGGGACAAACACGCTGTTCTTC,CASSQGTNTLFF,TRBJ2-1,.,.,TRBV7-9
TGTGCCAGCACCGGGACAGGATATGGCTACACCTTC,CASTGTGYGYTF,TRBJ1-2,.,TRBD1,TRBV6-5
TGTGCCAGCAGTTTAAACAGGGACGAAAAACTGTTTTTT,CASSLNRDEKLFF,TRBJ1-4,.,.,TRBV27
TGTGCCACCAACTTGGCTGAGGAGGAAAAACTGTTTTTT,CATNLAEEEKLFF,TRBJ1-4,.,.,TRBV2
TGTGCCAGCAGGACGGGGGGACAGGGGAACACCATATATTTT,CASRTGGQGNTIYF,TRBJ1-3,.,TRBD1,TRBV27
TGTGCCAGCAGCCGAGGACAGGTTTACAGCGAAGCTTTCTTT,CASSRGQVYSEAFF,TRBJ1-1,.,TRBD1,TRBV5-6
TGTGCCAGCAGCCCAGCGGGGGTGGGGTACTTC,CASSPAGVGYF,TRBJ2-7,.,TRBD2,TRBV7-2
TGTGCCAGCAGCTTAGCGGGGAGCTATGGCTACACCTTC,CASSLAGSYGYTF,TRBJ1-2,few,.,TRBV7-2
TGTGCCAGCAGCTTAGCCCGGGCTAGCGGTGACAATGAGCAGTTCTTC,CASSLARASGDNEQFF,TRBJ2-1,.,TRBD2,TRBV7-9
TGTGCCAGCAGCTTTATGTCGAACACTGAAGCTTTCTTT,CASSFMSNTEAFF,TRBJ1-1,.,.,TRBV11-3
TGTGCCAGTAGTATCCCGCCGACAACGAACGGCTACACCTTC,CASSIPPTTNGYTF,TRBJ1-2,.,.,TRBV19
TGTGCCAGCAGCTTAGGGCAGGTTGGCAAGGAGACCCAGTACTTC,CASSLGQVGKETQYF,TRBJ2-5,.,.,TRBV7-9
TGTGCCAGCAGCCAGTCCGGGAAGGACTATGGCTACACCTTC,CASSQSGKDYGYTF,TRBJ1-2,.,.,TRBV14
TGTGCCAGCAGCTTAGACATGAACACTGAAGCTTTCTTT,CASSLDMNTEAFF,TRBJ1-1,.,.,TRBV7-9
TGTGCCAGCAGCCTACAACAGGGGGTATATGGCTACACCTTC,CASSLQQGVYGYTF,TRBJ1-2,.,TRBD1,TRBV5-5
TGTGCCAGCCAGGGGGCGAACTACGAGCAGTACTTC,CASQGANYEQYF,TRBJ2-7,.,TRBD1,TRBV6-5
TGTGCCAGCAGCCCGGACAGGGGAGAATACGAGCAGTACTTC,CASSPDRGEYEQYF,TRBJ2-7,.,TRBD1,TRBV11-2
TGTGCCAGTACTCGCGTTGAGGGAGACACTGAAGCTTTCTTT,CASTRVEGDTEAFF,TRBJ1-1,many,.,TRBV19
TGTGCCAGCAGCCAGAGCGTCATGAACACTGAAGCTTTCTTT,CASSQSVMNTEAFF,TRBJ1-1,.,.,TRBV5-5
TGTGCCGCGGAGGGGATAGGGGAGCAGTTCTTC,CAAEGIGEQFF,TRBJ2-1,.,.,TRBV7-9
TGTGCCAGCAGCTTCGGGACAGGGGGGGGGAACACTGAAGCTTTCTTT,CASSFGTGGGNTEAFF,TRBJ1-1,.,TRBD1,TRBV7-6
TGTGCCAGCAGTTACGGAGCAGGGGACATAAAAACTGAAGCTTTCTTT,CASSYGAGDIKTEAFF,TRBJ1-1,.,.,TRBV6-5